The subject of this entry is one T cell receptor (beta chain). Its matching antigen is unknown. TCRdb redid the calling of the 5' RACE reads with MiXCR, one entry per CDR3 protein. The top ten clones hold 55% to 60% of a sample with about 44,000 distinct CDR3 sequences, around 15% of them seen once. Described time point: sample taken at primary tumor resection. Without sorting, whole RNA was sequenced from tumor, nontumor lung or frozen PBMC. The sample belongs to a study of spatial heterogeneity in lung cancer. The overall study: The mean occurrence of each unique TCR and UMI combination in raw reads exceeded nine.

Study observations and caveats: Ubiquitous expanded tumor TCRs surfaced in blood more at resection than they did at follow-up.

The CDR3 covers 14 residues. V dropped 6 bases and J dropped 5; count of bases not matched to a gene: 5. The rearrangement joins TRBV12-3 or TRBV12-4 to TRBJ2-7; TRBD2 matches at 12 bases. The receptor comes from a male donor with early-stage non-small cell lung cancer. The specimen was PBMCs, collected at surgery. The CDR3 loop reads CASRLLAGGDEQYF. The DNA of the CDR3 is TGTGCCAGCAGACTACTAGCGGGAGGAGACGAGCAGTACTTC.